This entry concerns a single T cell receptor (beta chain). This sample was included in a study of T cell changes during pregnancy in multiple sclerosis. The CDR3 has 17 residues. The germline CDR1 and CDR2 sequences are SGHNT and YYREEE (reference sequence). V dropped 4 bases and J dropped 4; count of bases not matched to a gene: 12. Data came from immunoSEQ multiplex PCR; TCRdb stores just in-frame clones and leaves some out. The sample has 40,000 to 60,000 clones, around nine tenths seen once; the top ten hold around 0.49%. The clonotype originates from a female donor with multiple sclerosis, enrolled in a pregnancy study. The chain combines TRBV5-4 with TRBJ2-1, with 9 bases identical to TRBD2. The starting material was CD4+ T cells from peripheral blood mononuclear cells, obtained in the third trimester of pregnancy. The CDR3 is CASSPGGAGGPYNEQFF. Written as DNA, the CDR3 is TGTGCCAGCAGCCCTGGAGGGGCGGGGGGGCCGTACAATGAGCAGTTCTTC. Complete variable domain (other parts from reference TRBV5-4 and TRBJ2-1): ETGVTQSPTHLIKTRGQQVTLRCSSQSGHNTVSWYQQALGQGPQFIFQYYREEENGRGNFPPRFSGLQFPNYSSELNVNALELDDSALYLCASSPGGAGGPYNEQFFGPGTRLTVL.